Listed below are T cell receptor beta chains from one sample, sequenced in a study of T cells after yellow fever vaccination. In TCRdb, the 5' RACE reads were re-called with MiXCR into one record per CDR3 protein. The sample records 25,000 to 40,000 distinct CDR3 sequences, 6.5% to 8% being singletons. The specimen was PBMCs, either bulk or a sorted T-cell subset (CD4+, CD8+, memory, or dextramer-sorted; not recorded which), collected on the day of the first yellow fever vaccination. These receptors originate from a man aged 18 to 29 who received the YFV17D yellow fever vaccine. CDR3s include the opening cysteine and the closing phenylalanine or tryptophan. D genes are given only for firm matches. For some rows the clone size is stated as once, few or many, or as a class when expanded; others skip it.

NA,TRBV20-1,TRBD2,TRBJ2-1,TGCAGTGCCCCCCGACTAGCACCAATCCCCTCCAATGAGCAGTTCTTC,CSAPRLAPIPSNEQFF
many,TRBV7-7,NA,TRBJ1-3,TGTGCCAGCAGCTCGAGCTCTGGAAACACCATATATTTT,CASSSSSGNTIYF
many,TRBV12-3/TRBV12-4,TRBD1,TRBJ2-1,TGTGCCAGCAGACAGGGGTGGGGTGAGCAGTTCTTC,CASRQGWGEQFF
NA,TRBV7-2,TRBD1,TRBJ1-1,TGTGCCAGCAGCCCCGGGACAGGCCTATCCACTGAAGCTTTCTTT,CASSPGTGLSTEAFF
few,TRBV7-3,NA,TRBJ2-3,TGTGCCAGCAGCCCTAAGGGCGGCGGGGGCACAGATACGCAGTATTTT,CASSPKGGGGTDTQYF
many,TRBV7-2,NA,TRBJ1-2,TGTGCCAGCAGTACTGACTCCTATGGCTACACCTTC,CASSTDSYGYTF
many,TRBV7-7,TRBD2,TRBJ2-1,TGTGCTAGCAGCTCGTCTAGCGGGGGTAATGAGCAGTTCTTC,CASSSSSGGNEQFF
many,TRBV12-3/TRBV12-4,NA,TRBJ2-3,TGTGCCAGCACCTCGGACGCCCAGAGGACAGATACGCAGTATTTT,CASTSDAQRTDTQYF
NA,TRBV7-2,TRBD1,TRBJ2-1,TGTGCCAGCATCATCTCAGGGGGCTTAGATGAGCAGTTCTTC,CASIISGGLDEQFF
many,TRBV5-1,NA,TRBJ2-3,TGCGCCAGCAGCTTGATGGAGGGGGCCAGCACAGATACGCAGTATTTT,CASSLMEGASTDTQYF
many,TRBV24-1,TRBD2,TRBJ2-2,TGTGCCACCCAAGGCCTAGCGGGGGCCAGGAACACCGGGGAGCTGTTTTTT,CATQGLAGARNTGELFF
many,TRBV7-9,NA,TRBJ1-4,TGTGCCAGCAGCTTAGATGACAGAAAACTGTTTTTT,CASSLDDRKLFF
many,TRBV18,TRBD1,TRBJ1-1,TGTGCCAGCTCACCAAGACAGGGAAAAAACACTGAAGCTTTCTTT,CASSPRQGKNTEAFF
NA,TRBV6-2/TRBV6-3,TRBD1,TRBJ2-6,TGTGCCAGCAGTACCACAGGGGGCTCCGGGGCCAACGTCCTGACTTTC,CASSTTGGSGANVLTF
many,TRBV7-2,TRBD2,TRBJ2-2,TGTGCCAGCAGCTTGGGGACTAGCGGAGTCACCGGGGAGCTGTTTTTT,CASSLGTSGVTGELFF
NA,TRBV9,NA,TRBJ1-6,TGTGCCAGCAGCCAGACCCTTAATTCACCCCTCCACTTT,CASSQTLNSPLHF
many,TRBV11-2,TRBD2,TRBJ2-1,TGTGCCAGCAGCTTGGGACTAGCGGCGGCGGATGAGCAGTTCTTC,CASSLGLAAADEQFF
many,TRBV4-3,NA,TRBJ2-6,TGCGCCAGCAGCCCCGACGGCACTGGGGCCAACGTCCTGACTTTC,CASSPDGTGANVLTF
NA,TRBV5-1,NA,TRBJ2-7,TGCGCCAGCACCCCAACCCCGGGGGTTACCTACGAGCAGTACTTC,CASTPTPGVTYEQYF
many,TRBV3-1,NA,TRBJ1-2,TGTGCCAGCAGCCAAGAACGACAGAGCTATGGCTACACCTTC,CASSQERQSYGYTF
NA,TRBV5-1,NA,TRBJ2-1,TGCGCCAGCAGCTCCGGGACTTTCAGCTCCTACAATGAGCAGTTCTTC,CASSSGTFSSYNEQFF
few,TRBV20-1,NA,TRBJ1-2,TGCTGCAGGGCACAGGATAACTATGGCTACACCTTC,CCRAQDNYGYTF
NA,TRBV12-3/TRBV12-4,NA,TRBJ2-5,TGTGCCAGCAGTTTTGGGGGTGCAGAGACCCAGTACTTC,CASSFGGAETQYF
many,TRBV12-3/TRBV12-4,TRBD1,TRBJ1-2,TGTGCCAGCAGTATTGACAGGGGAAATGGCTACACCTTC,CASSIDRGNGYTF
many,TRBV12-3/TRBV12-4,NA,TRBJ2-1,TGTGCCAGCAGTCCAGAAAACCTAGCAAATGAGCAGTTCTTC,CASSPENLANEQFF
NA,TRBV2,NA,TRBJ2-1,TGTGCCAGCAGTGATCGGGGGGCGATCGCGAGTCTGCAGTTCTTC,CASSDRGAIASLQFF
few,TRBV6-5,NA,TRBJ2-3,TGTGCCAGCAGTCCTAATTCAGATACGCAGTATTTT,CASSPNSDTQYF
many,TRBV9,TRBD1,TRBJ1-6,TGTGCCAGCTCCAACAGGGGCGACTCACCCCTCCACTTT,CASSNRGDSPLHF
many,TRBV5-5,TRBD1,TRBJ2-4,TGTGCCAGCAGCTTCAGGACAGGACTAGCCAAAAACATTCAGTACTTC,CASSFRTGLAKNIQYF
many,TRBV7-3,NA,TRBJ2-1,TGTGCCAGCAGCTTATCGGGACCGCTACTGGCCAATGAGCAGTTCTTC,CASSLSGPLLANEQFF
once,TRBV29-1,NA,TRBJ2-2,TGCAGCGGGTCCTTAACGGGGAGCGGGGAGCTGTTTTTT,CSGSLTGSGELFF
many,TRBV4-1,NA,TRBJ1-6,TGCGCCAGCAGCCAAGGGATAAGGGATTCACCCCTCCACTTT,CASSQGIRDSPLHF
few,TRBV11-2,NA,TRBJ1-5,TGTGCCAGCAGCTTGTCGCCGAATCAGCCCCAGCATTTT,CASSLSPNQPQHF
many,TRBV15,NA,TRBJ2-1,TGTGCCACCAGCAGCGGGACCTCCGGCTCCTACAATGAGCAGTTCTTC,CATSSGTSGSYNEQFF
many,TRBV7-2,TRBD1,TRBJ2-5,TGTGCCAGCAGCCGCGGACAGGTTGGAGAGACCCAGTACTTC,CASSRGQVGETQYF
NA,TRBV19,TRBD1,TRBJ1-5,TGTGCCAGTAGAGACAGGGTAAATCAGCCCCAGCATTTT,CASRDRVNQPQHF
many,TRBV5-4,TRBD1,TRBJ2-5,TGTGCCAGCAGCTACGACAGGGACCAAGAGACCCAGTACTTC,CASSYDRDQETQYF
many,TRBV10-3,TRBD2,TRBJ2-4,TGTGCCACGGGACTAGACCTCGCCGGGGGGATTCAGTACTTC,CATGLDLAGGIQYF
many,TRBV7-3,TRBD1,TRBJ2-2,TGTGCCAGCAGCTTATCCGGGACAGGGCGCACCGGGGAGCTGTTTTTT,CASSLSGTGRTGELFF
many,TRBV5-1,TRBD1,TRBJ1-3,TGCGCCAGCAGCGGGACAGGGACTAGCTCTGGAAACACCATATATTTT,CASSGTGTSSGNTIYF
many,TRBV28,NA,TRBJ2-2,TGTGCCAGCAGCCCCGACTTAAACACCGGGGAGCTGTTTTTT,CASSPDLNTGELFF
many,TRBV16,NA,TRBJ2-7,TGTGCCAGCACCCGTCGCTCCTACGAGCAGTACTTC,CASTRRSYEQYF
few,TRBV24-1,TRBD1,TRBJ1-5,TGTGCCACCAGTCTTAGCTCTGGGACAGTTGACAATCAGCCCCAGCATTTT,CATSLSSGTVDNQPQHF
many,TRBV20-1,NA,TRBJ2-7,TGCAGTGCTAGAGAGGAGCTAACGCTTTGGGACGAGCAGTACTTC,CSAREELTLWDEQYF
many,TRBV12-3/TRBV12-4,TRBD1,TRBJ1-1,TGTGCCAGCAGTTTACTGGTAACAGGGGCGGTCACTGAAGCTTTCTTT,CASSLLVTGAVTEAFF
many,TRBV10-1,NA,TRBJ1-1,TGCGCCAGCAGTGGACAAGTGAACGCTGAAGCTTTCTTT,CASSGQVNAEAFF
many,TRBV4-3,NA,TRBJ2-2,TGCGCCAGCAGCCAACGTCTTGGGACCGGGGAGCTGTTTTTT,CASSQRLGTGELFF
many,TRBV18,NA,TRBJ2-3,TGTGCCAGCTCCCCAGATCAGGCCCTTCAGACCGAAGACACAGATACGCAGTATTTT,CASSPDQALQTEDTDTQYF
many,TRBV5-1,NA,TRBJ1-1,TGCGCCAGCAGCTTGGAGGCAGGGAGCACTGAAGCTTTCTTT,CASSLEAGSTEAFF
many,TRBV7-2,TRBD1,TRBJ2-3,TGTGCCAGCAGCTTAGAGCAGGGGGAACAGTATTTT,CASSLEQGEQYF
many,TRBV4-3,NA,TRBJ1-1,TGCGCCAGCAGCCAAGGCTGGGACATCGCAGAAGCTTTCTTT,CASSQGWDIAEAFF
NA,TRBV27,NA,TRBJ2-3,TGTGCCAGCAGTTTATCCCCAGGTAACACAGATACGCAGTATTTT,CASSLSPGNTDTQYF
many,TRBV20-1,NA,TRBJ2-1,TGCAGTGCTAGGGGTTCTAACCACAATGAGCAGTTCTTC,CSARGSNHNEQFF
NA,TRBV7-2,NA,TRBJ1-2,TGTGCCAGCAGCTTTGACAGAGGAAACTATGGCTACACCTTC,CASSFDRGNYGYTF
few,TRBV19,TRBD1,TRBJ1-1,TGTGCCAGTAGTCCAACCCGGACAGGCGGGAACACTGAAGCTTTCTTT,CASSPTRTGGNTEAFF
many,TRBV7-2,NA,TRBJ1-5,TGTGCCAGCAGCTTAGCAGGGTTGTATCAGCCCCAGCATTTT,CASSLAGLYQPQHF
many,TRBV7-7,TRBD2,TRBJ2-2,TGTGCCAGCAGCCCCCGGGCTAGCGGGGGGGCGGGGGAGCTGTTTTTT,CASSPRASGGAGELFF
many,TRBV27,NA,TRBJ2-7,TGTGCCAGCAGTTTATGGGGGGCCGAGCAGTACTTC,CASSLWGAEQYF
NA,TRBV20-1,NA,TRBJ1-1,TGCAGCCTTCACTCACCTACAGGGAAAACGAACACTGAAGCTTTCTTT,CSLHSPTGKTNTEAFF
many,TRBV7-3,NA,TRBJ1-6,TGTGCCAGCAGCTTAATTGGTGCGGCGGGTGGTTCACCCCTCCACTTT,CASSLIGAAGGSPLHF